The 14 T cell receptor beta chains listed next were all sequenced from one sample in a study of metastatic and nonmetastatic thyroid tumors. From the PCR reads, TCRdb re-called clones with MiXCR. In the table there are around 20,000 clones, about 21% of which are singletons. Thyroid surgery was preceded by no treatment in any patient. The material sequenced was blood. The source of these receptors is a male donor with papillary thyroid cancer or a benign thyroid nodule (not recorded which). Some clones in this sample may be carry-over from other donors' samples.

This chain joins TRBV12-3 or TRBV12-4 and TRBJ2-2; 12 bases are shared with TRBD2. CDR3 length: 17 amino acids. V was clipped by 6 bases and J by 4 bases; unmatched bases: 9. CDR3 nucleotides: TGTGCCAGCAGGCAGACTAGCGGGAGCTCCCCCACCGGGGAGCTGTTTTTT. Its protein is CASRQTSGSSPTGELFF.

This clone was counted only a few times. Germline is not matched at one junction end, which may reflect a read error. The chain links TRBV18 to TRBJ1-2, with TRBD1 matching over 7 bases. CDR1 and CDR2 (germline): KGHSH, LQKENI. This CDR3 is built from 13 residues. CDR3 DNA: TGTGCCAGCTCACCGACAGGGTGGCTAGGCGACCGCTTC. Its translation is CASSPTGWLGDRF.

CDR3 DNA: TGCGCCAGCCAAAACAACAGGGATCCCTACGAGCAGTACTTC. Its protein product is CASQNNRDPYEQYF. V gene TRBV10-1 combines with J gene TRBJ2-7; possible D gene TRBD1, 6 bases. The CDR3 length is 14 residues. Germline loops: CDR1 WNHNN, CDR2 SYGVQD (reference sequence). Trimming left V 8 bases short and J 2 bases short, with 16 bases between.

This clone appeared a few times. The junction departs from germline at one end; a sequencing error may be responsible. The CDR3 nucleotides read TGTGCCAGCAGCCCAGGCAGGGTCCCCTATGAGCAGTACTTC. Translation: CASSPGRVPYEQYF. The J gene is TRBJ2-7, the V gene TRBV12-3 or TRBV12-4; possible D gene TRBD1, 5 bases. There are 14 residues in the CDR3.

This clone was seen at least ten times. The chain has TRBV3-1 and TRBJ2-3; possibly TRBD2 for D (6 bases). The CDR3 consists of 16 residues. The germline CDR1 and CDR2 sequences are LGHDT and YNNKEL (reference sequence). Trimming stripped 1 base from V and 2 bases from J, with 13 bases between. The CDR3 DNA reads as TGTGCCAGCAGCCAAGCGGGAGCGCTACTCACAGATACGCAGTATTTT. This codes for CASSQAGALLTDTQYF.

This clone was seen many times. The gene calls are TRBV7-6 and TRBJ2-3; the D gene is possibly TRBD2 (5 bases). Trimming removed 3 bases from V and 6 bases from J, with 10 bases in between. The CDR3 totals 13 residues. Germline CDR1 SGHVS, CDR2 FNYEAQ. CDR3 nucleotide sequence: TGTGCCAGCAGCTTGGAACCGGGGGATACGCAGTATTTT. Translated: CASSLEPGDTQYF.

The CDR3 loop is CSAGLAGDSDTQYF. The CDR3 DNA sequence: TGCAGTGCTGGACTAGCGGGAGATTCAGATACGCAGTATTTT. The chain couples TRBV20-1 to TRBJ2-3, with TRBD2 matching 13 bases. This CDR3 region has 14 residues. V trimming: 5 bases; J trimming: 4 bases; junction bases outside the gene matches: 3. The germline CDR1 and CDR2 sequences are DFQATT and SNEGSKA (reference sequence).

This clone appeared many times. This chain connects TRBV6-1 to TRBJ1-5; D uncertain. Germline CDR1 and CDR2: MNHNS and SASEGT. The V gene lost 6 bases and the J gene lost 5 bases, with 8 bases spanning the gap. CDR3 length: 12 amino acids. The chain's CDR3 is CASRTGDQPQHF. The CDR3 DNA is TGTGCCAGCAGGACTGGGGATCAGCCCCAGCATTTT.

This clone was found many times. This chain links TRBV2 with TRBJ1-1; TRBD1 agrees at 8 bases. The V gene's germline CDR1 is SNHLY and CDR2 FYNNEI. After removal of 7 bases from V and 4 bases from J, the junction contained 11 bases not matched to a gene. CDR3 size: 15 residues. CDR3 nucleotide sequence: TGTGCCAGCAACCCCACAGGGGGAGGGGTCACTGAAGCTTTCTTT. It encodes CASNPTGGGVTEAFF.

This clone was detected many times. The chain carries TRBV6-2 or TRBV6-3 and TRBJ2-2; 14 bases are shared with TRBD2. The CDR3 extends over 16 amino acids. The germline V gene encodes CDR1 MNHEY and CDR2 SVGEGT. The V segment lost 10 bases and the J segment 6 bases; nucleotides outside the gene matches: 10. This CDR3 reads CATLTGTSGSSGELFF. In DNA form, the CDR3 reads TGTGCCACCCTAACCGGGACTAGCGGGAGTTCCGGGGAGCTGTTTTTT.

As regards this clone: One end of the junction fails to match germline, which may point to a read error. The chain is built from TRBV11-2 and TRBJ2-6; 10 bases agree with TRBD2. This CDR3 is 17 amino acids long. Per the germline V gene, CDR1 is SGHAT and CDR2 is FQNNGV. The CDR3 region is CASSRLAGSSWANVLTF. The CDR3 DNA reads TGTGCCAGCAGCCGACTAGCGGGCAGCTCTTGGGCCAACGTCCTGACTTTC.

This clone was seen a handful of times. This sequence joins TRBV6-1 and TRBJ2-3, with 7 bases fitting TRBD2. Trimming cost V 3 bases and J 0 bases; bases outside gene matches: 3. This CDR3 comprises 15 residues. Germline V gene sequence: CDR1 MNHNS, CDR2 SASEGT. The CDR3 coding sequence is TGTGCCAGCAGTGATGCTAGCGGTAGCACAGATACGCAGTATTTT. Protein product: CASSDASGSTDTQYF.

This clone was found a few times. This may be a read error: a much more frequent sequence differs by one nucleotide. V is TRBV27 and J is TRBJ1-2; TRBD1 might be the D (5 bases). Germline assignment: CDR1 MNHEY and CDR2 SMNVEV (reference sequence). Trimming stripped 8 bases from V and 6 bases from J, with 13 bases between. The CDR3 sequence is 12 residues long. The CDR3 spells CASGAEAHGYTF. The CDR3 DNA is TGTGCCAGCGGGGCGGAGGCTCATGGCTACACCTTC.

The chain is built from TRBV6-2 or TRBV6-3 and TRBJ1-3; a possible D gene is TRBD1 (5 bases). CDR1 and CDR2 from the germline V gene are MNHEY and SVGEGT. CDR3 length equals 16 residues. V lost 2 bases to trimming and J lost 2 bases, with 13 bases between them. CDR3 in amino acids: CASSYATGHTGNTIYF. The CDR3 region has the DNA TGTGCCAGCAGTTACGCCACAGGACACACTGGAAACACCATATATTTT.